These 13 T cell receptor beta chains share one sample of origin, sequenced in a study of blood T cell repertoires in COVID-19. Libraries were prepared by immunoSEQ multiplex PCR; TCRdb keeps only in-frame clonotypes and omits some of them. The sample shows about 100,000 clones, approximately 81% of them seen only once. Source material: peripheral blood. These receptors came from a human donor in a cohort sampled during active COVID-19.

The genes are TRBV7-2 and TRBJ2-5, with 8 bases fitting TRBD2. V lost 5 bases, J lost 5 bases, and 7 bases stayed unmatched. The CDR3 sequence is 14 residues long. The germline CDR1 and CDR2 sequences are SGHTA and FQGNSA. The CDR3 is CASSTGGAYETQYF. For the CDR3, the DNA is TGTGCCAGCAGCACCGGGGGGGCGTATGAGACCCAGTACTTC.

The chain recombines TRBV7-2 with TRBJ2-2; no clear D. The V gene's germline CDR1 is SGHTA and CDR2 FQGNSA. The V gene lost 5 bases and the J gene lost 5 bases, with 6 bases spanning the gap. The CDR3 spans 12 residues. CDR3 region: CASSLGTGELFF. The CDR3 bases are TGTGCCAGCAGCCTCGGGACCGGGGAGCTGTTTTTT.

V gene TRBV6-6 combines with J gene TRBJ1-1; TRBD1 is a possible D gene (5 bases). Germline CDR1 and CDR2: MNHNY and SVGAGI (reference sequence). Trimming removed 6 bases at V and 10 bases at J, with 12 bases between. The CDR3 runs 11 residues. CDR3 bases: TGTGCCAGCAGCCCTCCAAGGGGAGCTTTCTTT. Its protein is CASSPPRGAFF.

This chain connects TRBV18 to TRBJ2-7, with a weak D call TRBD2 (5 bases). Germline V CDR1 and CDR2: KGHSH, LQKENI. This CDR3 contains 16 residues. Trimming stripped 2 bases from V and 3 bases from J, with 17 bases between. CDR3 nucleotides: TGTGCCAGCTCACCAGATGACTTGGCGGGCTACTACGAGCAGTACTTC. It codes for CASSPDDLAGYYEQYF.

The chain has TRBV3-1 (or the pseudogene TRBV3-2) and TRBJ2-5; 7 bases match TRBD1. This CDR3 is 15 amino acids long. CDR1 and CDR2 (germline): LGHDT, YNNKEL (reference sequence). Trimming at V came to 1 base and at J to 5 bases, leaving 7 bases not matched to a gene. CDR3 residues: CASSQGAQGEETQYF. CDR3 DNA: TGTGCCAGCAGCCAAGGGGCCCAGGGGGAGGAGACCCAGTACTTC.

The chain combines TRBV7-8 with TRBJ1-1; 7 nucleotides line up with TRBD1. The germline gives CDR1 SGHVS, CDR2 FQNEAQ. The CDR3 contains 14 residues. With 3 bases clipped from V and 6 bases from J, the junction kept 7 bases outside the gene matches. In nucleotides, the CDR3 is TGTGCCAGCAGCTTTCCTCGACAGGGAGCTGAAGCTTTCTTT. Translated: CASSFPRQGAEAFF.

This clone appeared a single time. V usage is TRBV30 and J usage is TRBJ1-2, with D possibly matching TRBD1 (5 bases). The CDR3 consists of 15 residues. V was trimmed by 2 bases and J by 4 bases, leaving 17 bases between them. Per germline, CDR1 GTSNPN and CDR2 SVGIG (reference sequence). The CDR3 nucleotides are TGTGCCTGGAGTAATAGACCGGAAAGGGGCTATGGCTACACCTTC. Amino acid sequence: CAWSNRPERGYGYTF.

The chain recombines TRBV5-4 with TRBJ2-1; 8 bases are shared with TRBD2. Germline V CDR1 and CDR2: SGHNT, YYREEE (reference sequence). The CDR3 length is 17 residues. V lost 1 base and J lost 4; bases outside the gene matches: 10. Here the CDR3 reads CASSLPSGAGAYNEQFF. The CDR3 DNA reads TGTGCCAGCAGCTTGCCCTCCGGAGCGGGGGCTTACAATGAGCAGTTCTTC.

In its sample, this clone was seen once. The rearrangement joins TRBV2 to TRBJ2-3; D may be TRBD2 (5 bases). CDR1 is SNHLY and CDR2 is FYNNEI in the germline V gene. This CDR3 has 16 residues. The germline V and J ends were trimmed by 2 bases and 1 base, with 13 bases remaining between them. In DNA form, the CDR3 reads TGTGCCAGCAGTGAAAGGGCGGGTTTCGGCACAGATACGCAGTATTTT. This encodes CASSERAGFGTDTQYF.

This clone showed up just once. The chain recombines TRBV4-3 with TRBJ1-2, with D tentatively TRBD1 (5 bases). Germline V gene sequence: CDR1 LGHNA, CDR2 YSLEER. This CDR3 contains 16 residues. With 1 base removed from V and 5 bases from J, the gap between germline ends came to 17 bases. The CDR3 loop is CASSQAAGYGLYGYTF. The DNA of the CDR3 is TGCGCCAGCAGCCAAGCGGCAGGGTATGGGCTTTATGGCTACACCTTC.

The chain couples TRBV9 to TRBJ2-3; the match to TRBD2 covers 13 bases. This CDR3 comprises 17 residues. In germline, CDR1 is SGDLS, CDR2 YYNGEE. The V segment lost 3 bases and the J segment 4 bases; nucleotides outside the gene matches: 8. The CDR3 DNA sequence: TGTGCCAGCAGCGCCGGAGCACTAGCGGGAGGGCCAGATACGCAGTATTTT. Translating gives CASSAGALAGGPDTQYF. The entire variable domain, with the rest obtained from reference TRBV9 and TRBJ2-3, is as follows: DSGVTQTPKHLITATGQRVTLRCSPRSGDLSVYWYQQSLDQGLQFLIQYYNGEERAKGNILERFSAQQFPDLHSELNLSSLELGDSALYFCASSAGALAGGPDTQYFGPGTRLTVL.

The V call is TRBV5-4, the J call TRBJ2-7, with TRBD1 matching 8 bases. The CDR3 is 14 amino acids. Germline loops: CDR1 SGHNT, CDR2 YYREEE (reference sequence). Trimming cost V 4 bases and J 3 bases; bases outside gene matches: 6. The CDR3 spells CASSIGTGNYEQYF. As DNA, the CDR3 is TGTGCCAGCAGCATAGGGACAGGAAACTACGAGCAGTACTTC.

The chain couples TRBV5-6 to TRBJ2-7, with 8 bases aligning to TRBD1. The V and J ends lost 4 bases and 0 bases, in that order; junction bases with no gene match: 6. CDR1 is SGHDT, CDR2 YYEEEE, per germline. The CDR3 consists of 15 residues. In DNA, the CDR3 is TGTGCCAGCAGCCCCATGGACAGGGTCTCCTACGAGCAGTACTTC. The encoded protein is CASSPMDRVSYEQYF.